This T cell receptor beta chain was documented in a study of blood T cell repertoires in COVID-19. Study-level information: From the United States, Italy and Spain came samples of acute and convalescent COVID-19. Nucleic acid was either cDNA or gDNA, and it came from T cells, B-cell-depleted T cells, or PBMCs.

V lost 6 bases, J lost 8 bases, and 5 bases stayed unmatched. This CDR3 region has 14 residues. Germline CDR1 is WSHSY and CDR2 is SAAADI. The assay was immunoSEQ multiplex PCR, and TCRdb's table has in-frame clones only and misses some. The sample contains 100,000 to 150,000 clones, around three quarters of which appear only once. The sequenced sample consisted of peripheral blood. The TCR originated in a man aged 35-49 years with active or convalescent COVID-19. This chain joins TRBV10-2 and TRBJ2-4; the match to TRBD1 covers 12 bases. CDR3 nucleotide sequence: TGCGCCAGCAGCACCGGGACAGGGGGCTACATTCAGTACTTC. Residues: CASSTGTGGYIQYF.